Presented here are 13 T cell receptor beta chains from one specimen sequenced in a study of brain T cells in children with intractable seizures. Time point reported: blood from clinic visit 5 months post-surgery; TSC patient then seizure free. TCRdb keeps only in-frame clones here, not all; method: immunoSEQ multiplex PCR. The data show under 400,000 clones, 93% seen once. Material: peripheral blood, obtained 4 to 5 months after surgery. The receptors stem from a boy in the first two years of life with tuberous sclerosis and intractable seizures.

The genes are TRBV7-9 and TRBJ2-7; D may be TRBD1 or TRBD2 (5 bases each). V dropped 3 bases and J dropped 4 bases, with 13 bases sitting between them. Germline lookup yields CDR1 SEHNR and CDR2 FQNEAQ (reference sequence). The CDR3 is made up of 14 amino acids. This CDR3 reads CASSFDQGPYEQYF. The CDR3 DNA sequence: TGTGCCAGCAGCTTTGACCAGGGACCATACGAGCAGTACTTC.

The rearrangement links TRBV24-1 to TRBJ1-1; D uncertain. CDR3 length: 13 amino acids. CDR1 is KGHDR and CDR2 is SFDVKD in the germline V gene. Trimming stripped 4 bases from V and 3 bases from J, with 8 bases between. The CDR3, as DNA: TGTGCCACCAGTGAGGCGGGGTACACTGAAGCTTTCTTT. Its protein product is CATSEAGYTEAFF.

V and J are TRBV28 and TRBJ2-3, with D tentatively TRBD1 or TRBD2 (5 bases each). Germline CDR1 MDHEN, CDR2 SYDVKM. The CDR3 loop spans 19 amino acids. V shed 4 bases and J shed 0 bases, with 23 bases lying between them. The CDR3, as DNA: TGTGCCAGCAGTTACCGTCCCGGGACGGTGTGGTGGAGCACAGATACGCAGTATTTT. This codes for CASSYRPGTVWWSTDTQYF.

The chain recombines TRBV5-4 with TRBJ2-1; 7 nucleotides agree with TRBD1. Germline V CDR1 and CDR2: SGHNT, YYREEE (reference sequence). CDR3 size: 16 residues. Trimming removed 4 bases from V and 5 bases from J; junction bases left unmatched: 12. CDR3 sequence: CASSPEGQVLNNEQFF. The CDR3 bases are TGTGCCAGCAGCCCGGAAGGACAGGTCCTTAACAATGAGCAGTTCTTC.

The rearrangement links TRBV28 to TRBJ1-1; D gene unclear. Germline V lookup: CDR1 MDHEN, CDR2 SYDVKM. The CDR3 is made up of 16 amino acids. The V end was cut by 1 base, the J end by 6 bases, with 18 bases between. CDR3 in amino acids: CASSLFPPGKKAEAFF. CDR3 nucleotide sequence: TGTGCCAGCAGTTTATTCCCCCCGGGTAAAAAGGCTGAAGCTTTCTTT.

The CDR3 sequence: CASSPWVSHPSSGNTIYF. In nucleotides, the CDR3 is TGTGCCAGCTCACCGTGGGTTTCGCATCCAAGCTCTGGAAACACCATATATTTT. The chain employs TRBV18 and TRBJ1-3; D gene ambiguous. Germline loops: CDR1 KGHSH, CDR2 LQKENI. The CDR3 has 18 amino acids. The V end was cut by 3 bases, the J end by 0 bases, with 18 bases between.

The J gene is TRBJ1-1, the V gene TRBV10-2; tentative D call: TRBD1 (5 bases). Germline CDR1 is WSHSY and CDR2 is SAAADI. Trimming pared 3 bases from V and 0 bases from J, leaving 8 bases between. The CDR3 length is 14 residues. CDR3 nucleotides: TGCGCCAGCAGTGAAGTCAGGGTGAACACTGAAGCTTTCTTT. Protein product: CASSEVRVNTEAFF.

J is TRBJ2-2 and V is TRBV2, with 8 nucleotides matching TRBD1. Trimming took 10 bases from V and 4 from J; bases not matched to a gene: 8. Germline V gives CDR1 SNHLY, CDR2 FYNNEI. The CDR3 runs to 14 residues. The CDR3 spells CAIFGQGSTGELFF. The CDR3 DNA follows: TGTGCCATCTTCGGACAGGGCAGCACCGGGGAGCTGTTTTTT.

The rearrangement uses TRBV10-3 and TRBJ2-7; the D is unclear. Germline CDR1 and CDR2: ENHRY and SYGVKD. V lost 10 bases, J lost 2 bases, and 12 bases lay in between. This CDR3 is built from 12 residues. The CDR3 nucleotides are TGTGCCACTCAGCAGACAACCTACGAGCAGTACTTC. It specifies CATQQTTYEQYF.

This chain's CDR3 is CATTGVMDGYTF. CDR3 in DNA: TGTGCCACCACAGGGGTTATGGATGGCTACACCTTC. The chain carries TRBV6-5 and TRBJ1-2; 7 bases are shared with TRBD1. Germline loops: CDR1 MNHEY, CDR2 SVGAGI. V trimming: 10 bases; J trimming: 6 bases; junction bases outside the gene matches: 8. The CDR3 is made up of 12 amino acids.

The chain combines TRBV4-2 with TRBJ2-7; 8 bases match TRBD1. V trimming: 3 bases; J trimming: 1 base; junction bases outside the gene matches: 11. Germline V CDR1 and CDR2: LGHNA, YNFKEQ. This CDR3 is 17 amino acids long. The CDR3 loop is CASSQGLNGDRSYEQYF. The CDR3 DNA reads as TGTGCCAGCAGCCAGGGCCTTAATGGGGACAGGTCCTACGAGCAGTACTTC.

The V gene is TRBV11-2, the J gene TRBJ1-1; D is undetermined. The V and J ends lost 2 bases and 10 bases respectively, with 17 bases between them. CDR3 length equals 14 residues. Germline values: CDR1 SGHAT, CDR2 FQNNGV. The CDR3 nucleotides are TGTGCCAGCAGCTTATGGCGGGGAAGGGTGGCAGCTTTCTTT. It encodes CASSLWRGRVAAFF. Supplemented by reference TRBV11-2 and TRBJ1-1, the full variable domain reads EAGVAQSPRYKIIEKRQSVAFWCNPISGHATLYWYQQILGQGPKLLIQFQNNGVVDDSQLPKDRFSAERLKGVDSTLKIQPAKLEDSAVYLCASSLWRGRVAAFFGQGTRLTVV.

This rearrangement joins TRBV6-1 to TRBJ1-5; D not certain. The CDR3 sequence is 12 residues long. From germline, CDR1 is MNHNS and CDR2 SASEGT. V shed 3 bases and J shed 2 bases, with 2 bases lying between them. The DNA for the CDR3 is TGTGCCAGCAGTGATCGCAATCAGCCCCAGCATTTT. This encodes CASSDRNQPQHF.